These 29 T cell receptor beta chains were sequenced from one sample in a study of cytomegalovirus exposure and HLA in healthy donors. Primers for the PCR totalled 60 Vbeta and 13 Jbeta. Data came from immunoSEQ multiplex PCR; TCRdb stores just in-frame clones and leaves some out. The data contain around 78,000 clones, about three quarters of them seen just once; the ten biggest clones take up about 1.1%. Sequenced input: PBMCs. The receptors come from a male donor in good health and CMV-seronegative.

The rearrangement joins TRBV4-1 to TRBJ1-5; D is unresolved. The V end was cut by 1 base, the J end by 2 bases, with 9 bases between. This CDR3 comprises 15 residues. Germline V CDR1 and CDR2: MGHRA, YSYEKL. CDR3 loop: CASSQGAGGNQPQHF. In DNA, the CDR3 is TGCGCCAGCAGCCAAGGGGCGGGTGGCAATCAGCCCCAGCATTTT.

This chain links TRBV5-1 with TRBJ2-7, with D possibly being TRBD1 (5 bases). This CDR3 has 15 amino acids. Germline V gene lookup returns CDR1 SGHRS and CDR2 YFSETQ. Trimming stripped 0 bases from V and 0 bases from J, with 10 bases between. The CDR3 DNA reads as TGCGCCAGCAGCTTGGGGGGCGTCAGCTCCTACGAGCAGTACTTC. Encoded protein: CASSLGGVSSYEQYF.

The rearrangement links TRBV4-1 to TRBJ2-2; 7 nucleotides match TRBD1. Per the germline V gene, CDR1 is MGHRA and CDR2 is YSYEKL. Trimming cost V 0 bases and J 5 bases; bases outside gene matches: 6. This CDR3 region has 16 residues. The CDR3 DNA follows: TGCGCCAGCAGCCAAGATAACAGGGGTAGAACCGGGGAGCTGTTTTTT. Its protein product is CASSQDNRGRTGELFF.

The chain joins TRBV6-6 to TRBJ1-1; maybe TRBD1 (6 bases). Trimming removed 6 bases at V and 9 bases at J, with 26 bases between. The CDR3 consists of 16 residues. The germline V gene has CDR1 MNHNY and CDR2 SVGAGI (reference sequence). This CDR3 reads CASRARGANDIIKAFF. The CDR3 DNA reads as TGTGCCAGCAGAGCCCGGGGGGCGAATGATATTATAAAAGCTTTCTTT.

The genes are TRBV5-1 and TRBJ2-7, with 8 nucleotides matching TRBD1. The CDR3 length is 16 residues. The germline CDR1 and CDR2 sequences are SGHRS and YFSETQ. Trimming removed 0 bases from V and 6 bases from J; junction bases left unmatched: 11. The CDR3 sequence is CASSLAPQGAMAEQYF. The DNA for the CDR3 is TGCGCCAGCAGCTTGGCTCCCCAGGGGGCGATGGCCGAGCAGTACTTC.

The chain has TRBV7-2 and TRBJ1-2; D perhaps matches TRBD1 (5 bases). Germline V CDR1 and CDR2: SGHTA, FQGNSA. V was pared by 5 bases and J by 7 bases, with 14 bases between. This CDR3 has 13 residues. The CDR3 is CASSPPQGFGYTF. Written as DNA, the CDR3 is TGTGCCAGCAGCCCTCCTCAGGGTTTTGGCTACACCTTC.

This clone was seen more than once but under ten times. The chain has TRBV14 and TRBJ2-7; 10 nucleotides match TRBD1. This CDR3 spans 13 amino acids. J gave up 5 bases and V 5 bases, and 3 bases lay outside the gene matches. Per the germline V gene, CDR1 is SGHDN and CDR2 is FVKESK. The CDR3 here is CASSWDRGDEQYF. The CDR3 DNA reads TGTGCCAGCAGCTGGGACAGGGGTGACGAGCAGTACTTC. The full variable domain, completed using reference TRBV14 and TRBJ2-7, is EAGVTQFPSHSVIEKGQTVTLRCDPISGHDNLYWYRRVMGKEIKFLLHFVKESKQDESGMPNNRFLAERTGGTYSTLKVQPAELEDSGVYFCASSWDRGDEQYFGPGTRLTVT.

The gene calls are TRBV6-1 and TRBJ1-5; D might be TRBD1 (5 bases). The germline V gene has CDR1 MNHNS and CDR2 SASEGT. V was trimmed by 7 bases and J by 9 bases, leaving 16 bases between them. This CDR3 spans 13 amino acids. CDR3: CASKATIRGPQHF. CDR3 DNA: TGTGCCAGCAAAGCGACAATAAGGGGGCCCCAGCATTTT.

The rearrangement joins TRBV30 to TRBJ1-2; possible D gene TRBD1, 6 bases. The germline V and J ends were trimmed by 5 bases and 4 bases, with 14 bases remaining between them. The length of the CDR3 is 13 residues. CDR1 is GTSNPN, CDR2 SVGIG, per germline (reference sequence). CDR3 amino acids: CAWRTGRVYGYTF. Here the CDR3 DNA reads TGTGCCTGGCGTACAGGGAGGGTCTATGGCTACACCTTC.

The rearrangement links TRBV5-1 to TRBJ1-1; D is possibly TRBD1 (6 bases). The CDR3 is 14 amino acids. CDR1 is SGHRS, CDR2 YFSETQ, per germline. The V end lost 4 bases, the J end lost 7 bases, and 17 bases lay between the germline ends. The DNA of the CDR3 is TGCGCCAGCAGCCTGGAAGATAACAGGGTTGAAGCTTTCTTT. Amino acid sequence: CASSLEDNRVEAFF.

The V call is TRBV25-1, the J call TRBJ2-7; a weak D match, TRBD2 (6 bases). Germline V gene data show CDR1 as MGHDK and CDR2 as SYGVNS. The germline V and J ends were trimmed by 3 bases and 3 bases, with 9 bases remaining between them. The CDR3 spans 13 residues. Written as DNA, the CDR3 is TGTGCCAGCAGTGATGCGGGAAGCTACGAGCAGTACTTC. It yields the protein CASSDAGSYEQYF.

The chain is built from TRBV5-6 and TRBJ1-2; 8 nucleotides agree with TRBD1. Unmatched junction bases numbered 14, after V lost 3 bases and J lost 4 bases. The CDR3 is 17 residues long. CDR1 is SGHDT and CDR2 is YYEEEE in the germline V gene. The CDR3 nucleotides are TGTGCCAGCAGCTCAAAAGATGCGACAGGGGATTTCTATGGCTACACCTTC. As protein: CASSSKDATGDFYGYTF.

The genes are TRBV7-9 and TRBJ2-7; 8 positions match TRBD1. Germline V gene data show CDR1 as SEHNR and CDR2 as FQNEAQ (reference sequence). V shed 5 bases and J 1 base; nucleotides not matched to a gene: 13. The CDR3 is 17 residues long. The CDR3, as DNA: TGTGCCAGCAGCCCAGCAGTGGGGAGACAGGGGTCCTACGAGCAGTACTTC. Its translation is CASSPAVGRQGSYEQYF.

CDR3 DNA sequence: TGTGCCAGCAGCCCCGGACAGGGACACACCATATATTTT. Its protein is CASSPGQGHTIYF. The chain combines TRBV7-7 with TRBJ1-3, with 8 bases fitting TRBD1. Germline V gives CDR1 SSHAT, CDR2 FNYEAQ (reference sequence). The CDR3 length is 13 residues. Trimming at V came to 5 bases and at J to 8 bases, leaving 5 bases not matched to a gene.

The rearrangement links TRBV18 to TRBJ2-5, with 7 bases that match TRBD1. The J call may be in error: the DNA end matches TRBJ2-7 better. Germline V gene lookup returns CDR1 KGHSH and CDR2 LQKENI. CDR3 length: 15 amino acids. CDR3 residues: CASSYGTVSSYEQYF. The CDR3 nucleotides are TGTGCCAGCTCCTACGGGACAGTGAGCTCCTACGAGCAGTACTTC.

This chain links TRBV19 with TRBJ1-5, with TRBD1 as a possible D gene (6 bases). The V gene's germline CDR1 is LNHDA and CDR2 SQIVND (reference sequence). V lost 6 bases and J lost 6, with 15 bases in between. This CDR3 comprises 14 residues. The CDR3 region is CASRKTGLGQPQHF. The CDR3 DNA sequence: TGTGCCAGTAGGAAAACAGGGTTAGGTCAGCCCCAGCATTTT.

The V call is TRBV30, the J call TRBJ1-1; 8 bases map to TRBD1. The V segment lost 3 bases and the J segment 6 bases; nucleotides outside the gene matches: 6. CDR3 size: 13 residues. The germline gives CDR1 GTSNPN, CDR2 SVGIG (reference sequence). The CDR3 DNA sequence: TGTGCCTGGAGAGGACAGGGAGTCGCTGAAGCTTTCTTT. Protein: CAWRGQGVAEAFF.

V and J are TRBV21-1 and TRBJ1-5. TRBV21-1 is labeled a pseudogene. The CDR3 spans 17 residues. This CDR3 is CASSKRSGGYSNQPQHF. The CDR3 DNA reads as TGTGCCAGCAGCAAACGGAGTGGAGGGTATAGCAATCAGCCCCAGCATTTT.

This clone turned up a few times. The chain combines TRBV7-2 with TRBJ2-7; TRBD1 matches at 8 bases. Germline values: CDR1 SGHTA, CDR2 FQGNSA. V lost 1 base to trimming and J lost 5 bases; unmatched junction nucleotides: 7. This CDR3 contains 15 residues. CDR3 loop: CASSLEFVDRDEQYF. CDR3 bases: TGTGCCAGCAGCTTAGAATTTGTGGACAGGGACGAGCAGTACTTC.

V usage is TRBV10-3 and J usage is TRBJ2-7; possible D gene TRBD2, 7 bases. CDR1 is ENHRY, CDR2 SYGVKD, per germline. The CDR3 contains 15 residues. V lost 0 bases, J lost 2 bases, and 11 bases lay in between. CDR3 region: CAISESVGGAYEQYF. The CDR3 bases are TGTGCCATCAGTGAGTCCGTAGGGGGGGCCTACGAGCAGTACTTC.

The rearrangement joins TRBV30 to TRBJ1-1; 10 nucleotides agree with TRBD1. There are 16 residues in the CDR3. Trimming took 1 base from V and 1 from J; bases not matched to a gene: 6. Germline CDR1 GTSNPN, CDR2 SVGIG (reference sequence). CDR3 DNA sequence: TGTGCCTGGAGTGGTAGCGGGACAGGGGCGAACACTGAAGCTTTCTTT. Its translation: CAWSGSGTGANTEAFF. The full variable domain, completed using reference TRBV30 and TRBJ1-1, is SQTIHQWPATLVQPVGSPLSLECTVEGTSNPNLYWYRQAAGRGLQLLFYSVGIGQISSEVPQNLSASRPQDRQFILSSKKLLLSDSGFYLCAWSGSGTGANTEAFFGQGTRLTVV.

This chain connects TRBV5-1 to TRBJ2-5; 7 bases are shared with TRBD1. Unmatched junction bases numbered 8, after V lost 7 bases and J lost 5 bases. The CDR3 runs 13 residues. The germline gives CDR1 SGHRS, CDR2 YFSETQ. DNA of the CDR3: TGCGCCAGCTCAATCACAGGGGAGGAGACCCAGTACTTC. Translated: CASSITGEETQYF.

The chain has TRBV27 and TRBJ2-3; TRBD2 matches at 7 bases. With V trimmed by 7 bases and J by 2 bases, 3 bases remained unmatched. The CDR3 contains 13 residues. Per the germline V gene, CDR1 is MNHEY and CDR2 is SMNVEV (reference sequence). This chain's CDR3 is CASKRDLTDTQYF. CDR3 nucleotide sequence: TGTGCCAGCAAGCGGGACCTCACAGATACGCAGTATTTT.

V gene TRBV27 combines with J gene TRBJ2-5; D may be TRBD1 (5 bases). The V and J ends lost 5 bases and 5 bases respectively, with 15 bases between them. Germline V gene lookup returns CDR1 MNHEY and CDR2 SMNVEV (reference sequence). This CDR3 is 14 amino acids long. The CDR3 is CASSPRADRETQYF. For the CDR3, the DNA is TGTGCCAGCAGTCCCAGGGCGGATCGGGAGACCCAGTACTTC.

This clone was observed a single time. The chain carries TRBV29-1 and TRBJ2-1; maybe TRBD2 (7 bases). CDR3 length: 13 residues. The V gene's germline CDR1 is SQVTM and CDR2 ANQGSEA. V lost 4 bases to trimming and J lost 8 bases, with 15 bases between them. CDR3 residues: CSVVGGTRDEQFF. DNA of the CDR3: TGCAGCGTTGTGGGGGGGACAAGGGATGAGCAGTTCTTC.

The V gene is TRBV7-6, the J gene TRBJ1-3; TRBD1 aligns across 10 bases. Germline CDR1 is SGHVS and CDR2 is FNYEAQ. The CDR3 loop spans 18 amino acids. The J segment lost 1 base and the V segment lost 2 bases, leaving 8 bases of the junction unmatched. CDR3 region: CASSLIPGQGLSGNTIYF. In DNA form, the CDR3 reads TGTGCCAGCAGCTTAATACCGGGACAGGGGCTTTCTGGAAACACCATATATTTT.

V and J are TRBV7-2 and TRBJ1-4; 8 nucleotides align to TRBD1. This CDR3 has 18 residues. CDR1 is SGHTA and CDR2 is FQGNSA in the germline V gene. The ends lost 1 base at V and 4 bases at J; junction bases unmatched: 11. This chain's CDR3 is CASSLGGRGRFNNEKLFF. CDR3 bases: TGTGCCAGCAGCTTAGGGGGCAGGGGGCGGTTCAATAATGAAAAACTGTTTTTT.

This chain connects TRBV29-1 to TRBJ2-1, with D unresolved. Germline V gene lookup returns CDR1 SQVTM and CDR2 ANQGSEA. The CDR3 length is 14 residues. Between the trimmed V and J ends, which lost 4 bases and 2 bases, there was a span of 12 bases. The CDR3 DNA sequence: TGCAGCGTTGGTGGTCAGTCCGCCTACAATGAGCAGTTCTTC. Amino acids: CSVGGQSAYNEQFF.

The V and J genes are TRBV12-5 and TRBJ2-1, with 7 bases lining up with TRBD2. The V segment lost 1 base and the J segment 0 bases; nucleotides outside the gene matches: 6. Germline V lookup: CDR1 LGHNT, CDR2 FRNRAP. The CDR3 has 17 amino acids. DNA for the CDR3: TGTGCTAGTGGTTTGGCCTGGGAGGGAAACTCCTACAATGAGCAGTTCTTC. Protein product: CASGLAWEGNSYNEQFF.